The 21 T cell receptor beta chains below were found in one sample sequenced in a study of T cells after yellow fever vaccination. TCRdb re-derived calls from the 5' RACE reads in MiXCR, one entry per CDR3 protein. The sample has some 240,000 distinct CDR3 sequences, more than 3.5% seen once. The sample consisted of PBMCs, taken 15 days after the yellow fever booster vaccination. Receptors originate from a man younger than 35 who received the YFV17D yellow fever vaccine.

This clonotype was counted many times. The rearrangement joins TRBV6-5 to TRBJ2-3, with 14 positions matching TRBD2. Trimming removed 2 bases from V and 5 bases from J; junction bases left unmatched: 3. The CDR3 totals 16 residues. Germline V lookup: CDR1 MNHEY, CDR2 SVGAGI. As DNA, the CDR3 is TGTGCCAGCAGTTACGCCGGGACTAGCGGGGGAGATACGCAGTATTTT. It encodes CASSYAGTSGGDTQYF.

This clonotype was recorded many times. This sequence joins TRBV2 and TRBJ2-3; the D is unclear. The CDR3 is 16 amino acids. Germline CDR1 SNHLY, CDR2 FYNNEI. Trimming removed 2 bases at V and 5 bases at J, with 17 bases between. As DNA, the CDR3 is TGTGCCAGCAGTGAAACAGTCACAGTGATTTTAGATACGCAGTATTTT. It yields the protein CASSETVTVILDTQYF.

This clonotype occurred many times. This chain joins TRBV5-6 and TRBJ2-7, with D possibly being TRBD2 (6 bases). Trimming pared 5 bases from V and 3 bases from J, leaving 15 bases between. The CDR3 is 14 residues long. Germline V lookup: CDR1 SGHDT, CDR2 YYEEEE. The CDR3 region has the DNA TGTGCCAGCAGGATCAAGGGAGGTCTCTACGAGCAGTACGTC. Translating gives CASRIKGGLYEQYV.

The sample holds many counts of this clonotype. The CDR3 is CATSDPMGSGTGELFF. The CDR3 bases are TGTGCCACCAGTGACCCCATGGGGTCGGGCACCGGGGAGCTGTTTTTT. The rearrangement links TRBV24-1 to TRBJ2-2, with unresolved D. The germline CDR1 and CDR2 sequences are KGHDR and SFDVKD. V was shortened by 4 bases and J by 4 bases, with 15 bases between the two germline ends. There are 16 residues in the CDR3.

This clonotype was observed at least ten times. The chain is built from TRBV20-1 and TRBJ2-5; 7 bases agree with TRBD1. CDR3 length equals 14 residues. Trimming removed 6 bases from V and 5 bases from J; junction bases left unmatched: 12. Germline CDR1 reads DFQATT; CDR2 reads SNEGSKA (reference sequence). The CDR3 region has the DNA TGCAGTGCCCAGACAGGGCTCGAATTGGAGACCCAGTACTTC. Its protein product is CSAQTGLELETQYF.

In this sample, this clonotype turned up many times. The chain employs TRBV7-9 and TRBJ2-5; D call uncertain. Trimming took 2 bases from V and 5 from J, leaving 15 bases between them. The germline V gene has CDR1 SEHNR and CDR2 FQNEAQ (reference sequence). There are 15 residues in the CDR3. CDR3 sequence: CASSLLGNTQETQYF. CDR3 coding DNA: TGTGCCAGCAGCTTATTGGGCAACACCCAGGAGACCCAGTACTTC.

This clonotype was counted a single time. One end of the junction fails to match germline, which may point to a read error. The rearrangement uses TRBV18 and TRBJ2-7; no reliable D call. This CDR3 contains 12 residues. Germline lookup yields CDR1 KGHSH and CDR2 LQKENI. The CDR3 is CASSSGPYEEYF. The CDR3 DNA sequence: TGTGCCAGCTCATCCGGACCCTACGAGGAGTACTTC.

This clonotype was counted at least ten times. The rearrangement joins TRBV2 to TRBJ2-1, with 9 positions matching TRBD1. Germline V gives CDR1 SNHLY, CDR2 FYNNEI. V lost 7 bases to trimming and J lost 6 bases; unmatched junction nucleotides: 1. The CDR3 consists of 12 residues. CDR3 amino acids: CASTGQGNEQFF. In DNA, the CDR3 is TGTGCCAGCACGGGACAGGGCAATGAGCAGTTCTTC.

This clonotype was seen at least ten times. The chain couples TRBV11-1 to TRBJ2-3; D possibly uses TRBD1 or TRBD2 (6 bases each). V was cut by 5 bases and J by 4 bases, with 13 bases left in between. The CDR3 runs 14 residues. Germline V gives CDR1 SGHAT, CDR2 FQDESV (reference sequence). The CDR3 sequence is CASSANGGPDTQYF. In nucleotides, the CDR3 is TGTGCCAGCAGCGCGAACGGGGGCCCAGATACGCAGTATTTT.

This clonotype was counted at least ten times. The rearrangement links TRBV5-1 to TRBJ1-5, with a tentative D call TRBD1 (5 bases). Trimming removed 4 bases from V and 13 bases from J, with 18 bases in between. Germline CDR1 reads SGHRS; CDR2 reads YFSETQ. This CDR3 contains 13 residues. The DNA for the CDR3 is TGCGCCAGCAGCGAAGTTGGAAGGGGTATACAGCATTTT. Amino acid sequence: CASSEVGRGIQHF.

This clonotype was seen at least ten times. The CDR3 loop is CASSLVVTSGTGELFF. As DNA, the CDR3 is TGTGCCAGCAGCTTAGTAGTTACTAGCGGAACCGGGGAGCTGTTTTTT. This chain joins TRBV11-2 and TRBJ2-2; TRBD2 matches 8 bases. The CDR3 consists of 16 residues. V was clipped by 1 base and J by 5 bases; unmatched bases: 6. The V gene's germline CDR1 is SGHAT and CDR2 FQNNGV. Variable domain in full (rest from reference TRBV11-2 and TRBJ2-2): EAGVAQSPRYKIIEKRQSVAFWCNPISGHATLYWYQQILGQGPKLLIQFQNNGVVDDSQLPKDRFSAERLKGVDSTLKIQPAKLEDSAVYLCASSLVVTSGTGELFFGEGSRLTVL.

This clonotype appeared many times. The V and J genes are TRBV5-6 and TRBJ2-5; tentatively, D is TRBD2 (5 bases). CDR3 length: 14 amino acids. Germline assignment: CDR1 SGHDT and CDR2 YYEEEE. The V gene lost 0 bases and the J gene lost 0 bases, with 6 bases spanning the gap. The CDR3 is CASSLASHQETQYF. Here the CDR3 DNA reads TGTGCCAGCAGCTTGGCTAGCCACCAAGAGACCCAGTACTTC.

This clonotype appeared many times. The chain couples TRBV11-2 to TRBJ2-7, with D perhaps TRBD1 (5 bases). The CDR3 is 17 amino acids. V lost 1 base to trimming and J lost 3 bases, with 19 bases between them. Germline V gives CDR1 SGHAT, CDR2 FQNNGV. CDR3 DNA: TGTGCCAGCAGCTTAGCCTCTTTCAACCGACAGAACTACGAGCAGTACGTC. The encoded protein is CASSLASFNRQNYEQYV.

This clonotype was counted ten times or more. The chain's CDR3 is CASSSQGTADNEQFF. The CDR3 DNA sequence: TGCGCCAGCAGCTCCCAGGGGACAGCAGACAATGAGCAGTTCTTC. The chain couples TRBV5-1 to TRBJ2-1, with TRBD1 matching 7 bases. The ends lost 3 bases at V and 5 bases at J; junction bases unmatched: 8. This CDR3 has 15 residues. From germline, CDR1 is SGHRS and CDR2 YFSETQ.

This clonotype was counted ten times or more. The chain joins TRBV5-1 to TRBJ1-6, with D possibly TRBD1 on 6 matching bases. CDR3 length: 14 amino acids. V gave up 2 bases and J gave up 7 bases, with 10 bases separating them. The V gene's germline CDR1 is SGHRS and CDR2 YFSETQ. CDR3 DNA: TGCGCCAGCAGCTTTGGGGGACAAAATTCACCCCTCCACTTT. It codes for CASSFGGQNSPLHF.

This clonotype was observed at least ten times. The V gene is TRBV20-1, the J gene TRBJ2-3; perhaps TRBD2 as D (5 bases). The length of the CDR3 is 15 residues. V shed 3 bases and J shed 5 bases, with 18 bases lying between them. Germline V gives CDR1 DFQATT, CDR2 SNEGSKA (reference sequence). The CDR3 reads CSASVGLAGKDTQYF. The CDR3 DNA is TGCAGTGCTAGTGTGGGCCTAGCCGGGAAAGATACGCAGTATTTT.

The chain carries TRBV20-1 and TRBJ1-6; weak D call: TRBD1 (5 bases). The V end lost 4 bases, the J end lost 10 bases, and 20 bases lay between the germline ends. Germline assignment: CDR1 DFQATT and CDR2 SNEGSKA (reference sequence). The CDR3 is 15 amino acids. The CDR3 coding sequence is TGCAGTGCTACCGACTTCCGGGACGAGGGCTCACCCCTCCACTTT. As protein: CSATDFRDEGSPLHF.

This clonotype has at least ten counts. The chain recombines TRBV7-2 with TRBJ2-7, with D possibly being TRBD2 (5 bases). The CDR3 contains 13 residues. Trimming shortened V by 4 bases and J by 6 bases, and 13 bases separated the two germline ends. Germline assignment: CDR1 SGHTA and CDR2 FQGNSA. CDR3 nucleotide sequence: TGTGCCAGCAGCTCCCGAGCTAGCACCGAGCAGTACTTC. Its translation is CASSSRASTEQYF. Full variable domain (outside the CDR3, taken from reference TRBV7-2 and TRBJ2-7): GAGVSQSPSNKVTEKGKDVELRCDPISGHTALYWYRQSLGQGLEFLIYFQGNSAPDKSGLPSDRFSAERTGGSVSTLTIQRTQQEDSAVYLCASSSRASTEQYFGPGTRLTVT.

In its sample, this clonotype was seen many times. The chain combines TRBV4-1 with TRBJ1-1; 7 bases are shared with TRBD1. This CDR3 is 18 amino acids long. Germline V gene lookup returns CDR1 MGHRA and CDR2 YSYEKL. V lost 0 bases and J lost 3; bases outside the gene matches: 13. The CDR3 DNA sequence: TGCGCCAGCAGCCAAGATAGGGGGGGAGACAGGGATTACACTGAAGCTTTCTTT. Its translation: CASSQDRGGDRDYTEAFF.

The sample holds many counts of this clonotype. V usage is TRBV20-1 and J usage is TRBJ2-1; 8 bases agree with TRBD2. The CDR3 runs 18 residues. Trimming cost V 0 bases and J 9 bases; bases outside gene matches: 19. Germline-derived CDR1 and CDR2 are DFQATT and SNEGSKA (reference sequence). The DNA of the CDR3 is TGCAGTGCTAGAGACCAATCGGGGGGGCCGACGTCTGTGCCTGAGCAGTTCTTC. Translating gives CSARDQSGGPTSVPEQFF.

This clonotype was detected ten times or more. The V gene is TRBV12-3 or TRBV12-4, the J gene TRBJ2-1, with a weak D call TRBD2 (7 bases). The V and J ends lost 3 bases and 9 bases respectively, with 9 bases between them. The length of the CDR3 is 12 residues. CDR3 DNA sequence: TGTGCCAGCAGTTTCGGGGGGCCTGAGCAGTTCTTC. Amino acid sequence: CASSFGGPEQFF.